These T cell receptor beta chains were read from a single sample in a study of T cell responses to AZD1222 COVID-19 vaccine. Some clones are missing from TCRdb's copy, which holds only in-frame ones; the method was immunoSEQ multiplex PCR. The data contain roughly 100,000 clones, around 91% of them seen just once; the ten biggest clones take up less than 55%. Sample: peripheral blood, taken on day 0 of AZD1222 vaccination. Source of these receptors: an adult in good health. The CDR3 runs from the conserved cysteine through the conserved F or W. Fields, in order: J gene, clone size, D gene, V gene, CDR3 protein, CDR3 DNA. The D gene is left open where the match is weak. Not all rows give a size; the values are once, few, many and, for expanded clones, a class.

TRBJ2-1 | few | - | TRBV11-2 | CASSLDQGLMSFF | TGTGCCAGCAGCTTAGACCAGGGACTTATGTCGTTCTTC
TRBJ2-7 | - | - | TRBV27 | CASSSQGASGRIF | TGTGCCAGCAGTTCCCAAGGGGCGAGCGGTCGGATCTTC
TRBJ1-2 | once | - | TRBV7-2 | CASSLALSLFNYGYTF | TGTGCCAGCAGCTTAGCGCTTTCGCTTTTTAACTATGGCTACACCTTC
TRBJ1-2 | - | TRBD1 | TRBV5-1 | CASSLGTAGGNYGYTF | TGCGCCAGCAGCCTGGGGACAGCCGGAGGTAACTATGGCTACACCTTC
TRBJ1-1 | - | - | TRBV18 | CASSPAGANTEAFF | TGTGCCAGCTCACCAGCAGGGGCCAACACTGAAGCTTTCTTT
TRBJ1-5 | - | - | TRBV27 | CASSSTMLGQPQHF | TGTGCCAGCAGTTCGACGATGTTAGGTCAGCCCCAGCATTTT
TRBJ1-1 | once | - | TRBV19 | CASSMTMNTEAFF | TGTGCCAGTAGTATGACGATGAACACTGAAGCTTTCTTT
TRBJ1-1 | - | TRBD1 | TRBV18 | CASAQNRGAEAFF | TGTGCCAGCGCTCAAAACAGGGGGGCTGAAGCTTTCTTT
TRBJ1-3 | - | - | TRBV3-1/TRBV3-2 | CASSRGGGNTIYF | TGTGCCAGCAGCCGGGGAGGCGGAAACACCATATATTTT
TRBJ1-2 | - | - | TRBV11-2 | CASSLGGSIDGYTF | TGTGCCAGCAGCTTAGGAGGGTCAATAGATGGCTACACCTTC
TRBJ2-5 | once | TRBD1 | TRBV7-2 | CASSLGQGETQYF | TGTGCCAGCAGCTTAGGACAGGGAGAGACCCAGTACTTC
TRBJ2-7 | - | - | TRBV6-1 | CASSEESGYEQYF | TGTGCCAGCAGTGAGGAAAGCGGCTACGAGCAGTACTTC
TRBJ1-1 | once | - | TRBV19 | CASSLGTGRSVNTEAFF | TGTGCCAGTAGTTTGGGGACGGGGCGGTCGGTGAACACTGAAGCTTTCTTT
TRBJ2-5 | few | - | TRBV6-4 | CASSHRAQETQYF | TGTGCCAGCAGCCACCGCGCACAAGAGACCCAGTACTTC
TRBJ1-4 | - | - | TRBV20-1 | CSASRGAVPNEKLFF | TGCAGTGCTAGTAGGGGGGCGGTTCCCAATGAAAAACTGTTTTTT
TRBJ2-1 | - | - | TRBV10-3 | CAISDHQGGGNEQFF | TGTGCCATCAGTGACCACCAGGGAGGGGGGAATGAGCAGTTCTTC
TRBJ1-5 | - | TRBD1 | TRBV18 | CASSSTGGNQPQHF | TGTGCCAGCTCTTCGACAGGGGGCAATCAGCCCCAGCATTTT
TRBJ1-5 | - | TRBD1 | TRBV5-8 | CASSFGQGAQPQHF | TGTGCCAGCAGTTTTGGACAGGGAGCTCAGCCCCAGCATTTT
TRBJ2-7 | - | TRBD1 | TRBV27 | CASSRAPGQGPYEQYF | TGTGCCAGCAGCAGAGCACCTGGACAGGGACCCTACGAGCAGTACTTC
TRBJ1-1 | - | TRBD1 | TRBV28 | CASNDRVTEAFF | TGTGCCAGCAACGACAGGGTTACTGAAGCTTTCTTT
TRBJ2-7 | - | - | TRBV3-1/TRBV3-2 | CASSQDLIGRGNYF | TGTGCCAGCAGCCAAGATCTTATAGGCAGAGGCAACTACTTC
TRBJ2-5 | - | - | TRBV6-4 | CASSEKTRQETQYF | TGTGCCAGCAGTGAGAAGACGAGACAAGAGACCCAGTACTTC
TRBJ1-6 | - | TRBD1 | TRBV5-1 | CASSSRDRDNSPLHF | TGCGCCAGCAGCTCCCGGGACAGGGACAATTCACCCCTCCACTTT
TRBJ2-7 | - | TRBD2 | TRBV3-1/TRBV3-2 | CASSLSGRPPYEQYF | TGTGCCAGCAGTCTTAGCGGGAGGCCCCCCTACGAGCAGTACTTC
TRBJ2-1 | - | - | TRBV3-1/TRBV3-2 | CASSHDFYNEQFF | TGTGCCAGCAGTCACGATTTTTACAATGAGCAGTTCTTC
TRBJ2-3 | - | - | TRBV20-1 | CSARVDTQYF | TGCAGTGCTCGAGTAGATACGCAGTATTTT
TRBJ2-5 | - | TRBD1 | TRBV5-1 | CASSVGQGAQETQYF | TGCGCCAGCAGCGTGGGACAGGGGGCCCAAGAGACCCAGTACTTC
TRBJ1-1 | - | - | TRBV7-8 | CASSLGARGFTEAFF | TGTGCCAGCAGCTTAGGGGCCAGGGGATTCACTGAAGCTTTCTTT
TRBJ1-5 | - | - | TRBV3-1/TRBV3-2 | CASSQGSNQPQHF | TGTGCCAGCAGCCAAGGCTCAAATCAGCCCCAGCATTTT
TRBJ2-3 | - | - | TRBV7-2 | CASSLVPGLSDTQYF | TGTGCCAGCAGCTTAGTTCCGGGTTTGTCAGATACGCAGTATTTT
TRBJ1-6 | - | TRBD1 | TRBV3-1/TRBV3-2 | CASSQDRTGGQTPLHF | TGTGCCAGCAGCCAAGATCGGACAGGGGGGCAGACACCCCTCCACTTT
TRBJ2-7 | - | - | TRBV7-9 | CASSYDGQASYEQYF | TGTGCCAGCAGCTACGACGGCCAGGCGTCCTACGAGCAGTACTTC
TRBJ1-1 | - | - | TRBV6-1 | CASSEISTGNTEAFF | TGTGCCAGCAGTGAAATCTCGACAGGGAACACTGAAGCTTTCTTT
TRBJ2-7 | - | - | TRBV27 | CASSSYRVSYEQYF | TGTGCCAGCAGTTCCTACAGGGTGTCCTACGAGCAGTACTTC
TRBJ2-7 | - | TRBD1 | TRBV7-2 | CASSFDRAGTEQYF | TGTGCCAGCAGCTTCGACAGGGCCGGTACTGAGCAGTACTTC
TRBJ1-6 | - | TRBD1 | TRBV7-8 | CASSHTGTEHFTLHF | TGTGCCAGCAGTCACACCGGGACAGAGCACTTTACCCTCCACTTT
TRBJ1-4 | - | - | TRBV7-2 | CASSLDREKLFF | TGTGCCAGCAGCTTAGACAGGGAAAAACTGTTTTTT
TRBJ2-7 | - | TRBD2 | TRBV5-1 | CASSLGTSGRAGSYEQYF | TGCGCCAGCAGCTTGGGAACTAGCGGGAGGGCGGGGTCCTACGAGCAGTACTTC
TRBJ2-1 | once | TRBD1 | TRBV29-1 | CSVGWTGQDEQFF | TGCAGCGTTGGGTGGACAGGTCAGGATGAGCAGTTCTTC
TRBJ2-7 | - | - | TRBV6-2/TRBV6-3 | CASSYSTSRTSYEQYF | TGTGCCAGCAGTTACTCGACCAGCCGAACCTCCTACGAGCAGTACTTC
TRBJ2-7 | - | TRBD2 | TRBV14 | CASSPPGGWEQYF | TGTGCCAGCAGCCCCCCGGGGGGGTGGGAGCAGTACTTC
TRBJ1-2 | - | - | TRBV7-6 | CASSPNGDGSYGYTF | TGTGCCAGCAGCCCCAACGGGGACGGATCCTATGGCTACACCTTC
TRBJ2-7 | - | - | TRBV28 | CASSLTAGHEQYF | TGTGCCAGCAGTTTAACCGCGGGCCACGAGCAGTACTTC
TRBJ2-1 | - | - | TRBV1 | CTSSQRGPASYNEQFF | TGCACCAGCAGCCAGAGGGGGCCGGCCTCCTACAATGAGCAGTTCTTC
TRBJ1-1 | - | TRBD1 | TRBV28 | CASSDRVTEAFF | TGTGCCAGCAGCGACAGGGTCACTGAAGCTTTCTTT